Shown below are 3 T cell receptor beta chains from a single sample sequenced in a study of cytomegalovirus exposure and HLA in healthy donors. Researchers ran the PCR with 60 Vbeta and 13 Jbeta primers. Method: immunoSEQ multiplex PCR; TCRdb's copy keeps in-frame clones and lacks some. This table holds about 120,000 clones, about three quarters found once. Sequencing input: PBMCs. The receptors derive from a man aged 60 to 69 in good health and CMV-seropositive.

The chain carries TRBV5-1 and TRBJ2-7; 8 bases line up with TRBD1. From germline, CDR1 is SGHRS and CDR2 YFSETQ. The CDR3 loop spans 15 amino acids. Germline trimming cut 0 bases from V and 4 bases from J; bases unmatched to any gene: 6. CDR3 in amino acids: CASSLAAGGTYEQYF. The CDR3 bases are TGCGCCAGCAGCTTGGCCGCAGGGGGCACTTACGAGCAGTACTTC.

This clone came up once. The V and J genes are TRBV30 and TRBJ1-4; D possibly corresponds to TRBD1 (6 bases). The germline V gene has CDR1 GTSNPN and CDR2 SVGIG (reference sequence). The CDR3 loop spans 12 amino acids. The ends were cut back, 8 bases at V and 3 bases at J, with 10 bases in the middle. CDR3 in DNA: TGTGCCGGACAGAAGGCTAATGAAAAACTGTTTTTT. The encoded protein is CAGQKANEKLFF.

The V gene is TRBV6-6, the J gene TRBJ2-1, with a weak D call TRBD2 (6 bases). CDR3 length equals 13 residues. Trimming shortened V by 7 bases and J by 8 bases, and 15 bases separated the two germline ends. Germline V gene lookup returns CDR1 MNHNY and CDR2 SVGAGI (reference sequence). The CDR3 is CASTGDALHEQFF. The CDR3 DNA is TGTGCCAGCACGGGAGATGCCCTACATGAGCAGTTCTTC.